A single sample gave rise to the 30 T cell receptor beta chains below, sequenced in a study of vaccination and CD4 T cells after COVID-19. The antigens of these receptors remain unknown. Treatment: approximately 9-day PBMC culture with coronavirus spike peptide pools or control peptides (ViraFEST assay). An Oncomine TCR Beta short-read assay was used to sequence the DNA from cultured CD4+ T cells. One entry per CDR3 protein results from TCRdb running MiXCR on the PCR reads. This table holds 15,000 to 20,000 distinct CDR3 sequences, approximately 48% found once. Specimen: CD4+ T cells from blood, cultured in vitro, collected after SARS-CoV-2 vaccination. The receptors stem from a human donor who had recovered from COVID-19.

The CDR3 loop reads CASSSQSARSTDTQYF. CDR3 coding DNA: TGTGCCAGCAGCTCCCAATCTGCCCGGAGCACAGATACGCAGTATTTT. The V gene is TRBV11-2, the J gene TRBJ2-3; the D is unclear. The CDR3 sequence is 16 residues long. The germline V and J ends were trimmed by 4 bases and 0 bases, with 14 bases remaining between them. Germline lookup yields CDR1 SGHAT and CDR2 FQNNGV.

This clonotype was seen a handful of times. Here the CDR3 DNA reads TGTGCCACCAGAGGGATGGGAGAAGACTATGGCTACACCTTC. It codes for CATRGMGEDYGYTF. The genes are TRBV15 and TRBJ1-2, with D uncertain. With 6 bases removed from V and 3 bases from J, the gap between germline ends came to 14 bases. The CDR3 is 14 residues long. Germline V gene data show CDR1 as LNHNV and CDR2 as YYDKDF (reference sequence).

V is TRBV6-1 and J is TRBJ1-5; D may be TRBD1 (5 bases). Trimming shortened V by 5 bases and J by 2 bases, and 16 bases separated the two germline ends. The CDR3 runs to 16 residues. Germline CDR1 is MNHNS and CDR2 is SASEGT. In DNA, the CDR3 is TGTGCCAGCAGTCCCCAAGCAGGGTATGGCAATCAGCCCCAGCATTTT. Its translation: CASSPQAGYGNQPQHF.

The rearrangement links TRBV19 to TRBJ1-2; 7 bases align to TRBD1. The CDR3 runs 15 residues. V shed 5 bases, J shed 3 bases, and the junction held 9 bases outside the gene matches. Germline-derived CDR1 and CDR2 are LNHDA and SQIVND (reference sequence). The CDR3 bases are TGTGCCAGTAGTGTTGAGAGGGGGCGCGACTATGGCTACACCTTC. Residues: CASSVERGRDYGYTF.

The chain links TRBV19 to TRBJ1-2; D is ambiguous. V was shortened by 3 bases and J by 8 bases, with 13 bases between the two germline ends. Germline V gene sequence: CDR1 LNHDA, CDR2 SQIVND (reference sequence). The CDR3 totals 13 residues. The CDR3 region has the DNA TGTGCCAGTAGTATTATCGGTCTTTCCGGCTACACCTTC. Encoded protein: CASSIIGLSGYTF.

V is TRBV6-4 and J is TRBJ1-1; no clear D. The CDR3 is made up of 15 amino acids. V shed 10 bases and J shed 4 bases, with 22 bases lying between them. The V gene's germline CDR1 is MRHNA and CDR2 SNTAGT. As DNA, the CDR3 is TGTGCCAAACCCCCCCCGGGAAGGGAGGGCACTGAAGCTTTCTTT. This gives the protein CAKPPPGREGTEAFF.

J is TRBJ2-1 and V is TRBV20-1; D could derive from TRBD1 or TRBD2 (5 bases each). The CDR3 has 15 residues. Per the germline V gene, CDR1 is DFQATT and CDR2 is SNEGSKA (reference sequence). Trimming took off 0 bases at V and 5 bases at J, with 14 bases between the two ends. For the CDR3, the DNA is TGCAGTGCTAGAGATGAGGGGAATTGGCACAATGAGCAGTTCTTC. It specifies CSARDEGNWHNEQFF.

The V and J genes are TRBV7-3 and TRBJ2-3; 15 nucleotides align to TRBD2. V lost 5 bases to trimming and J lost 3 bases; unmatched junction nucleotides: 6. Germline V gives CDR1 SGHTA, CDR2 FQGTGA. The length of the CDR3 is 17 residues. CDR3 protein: CASSTGLAGGLTDTQYF. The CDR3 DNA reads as TGTGCCAGCAGCACCGGACTAGCGGGAGGGTTAACAGATACGCAGTATTTT.

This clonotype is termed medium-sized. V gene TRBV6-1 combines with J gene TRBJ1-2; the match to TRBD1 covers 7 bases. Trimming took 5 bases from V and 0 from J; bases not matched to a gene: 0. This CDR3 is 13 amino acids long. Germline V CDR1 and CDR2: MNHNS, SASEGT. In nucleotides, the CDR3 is TGTGCCAGCAGTCAGGGGGCTAACTATGGCTACACCTTC. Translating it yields CASSQGANYGYTF.

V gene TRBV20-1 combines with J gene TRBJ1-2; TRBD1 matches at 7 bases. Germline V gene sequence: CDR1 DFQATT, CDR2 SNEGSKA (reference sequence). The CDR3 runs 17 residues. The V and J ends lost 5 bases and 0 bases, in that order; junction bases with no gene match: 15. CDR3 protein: CSALSVDRRTSNYGYTF. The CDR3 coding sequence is TGCAGTGCTTTAAGTGTGGACAGGCGTACTTCTAACTATGGCTACACCTTC.

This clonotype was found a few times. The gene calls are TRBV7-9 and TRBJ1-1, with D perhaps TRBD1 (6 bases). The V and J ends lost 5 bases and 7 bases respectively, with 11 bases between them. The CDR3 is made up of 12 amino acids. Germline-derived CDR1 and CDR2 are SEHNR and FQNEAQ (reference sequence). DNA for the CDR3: TGTGCCAGCAGCAGAGGGGGGGATGAAGCTTTCTTT. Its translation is CASSRGGDEAFF.

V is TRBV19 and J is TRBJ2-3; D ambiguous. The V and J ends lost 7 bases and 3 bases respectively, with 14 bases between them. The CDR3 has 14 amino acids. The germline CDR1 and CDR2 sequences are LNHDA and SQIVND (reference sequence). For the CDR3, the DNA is TGTGCCAGTAAAACGGCCAGTCATACAGATACGCAGTATTTT. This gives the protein CASKTASHTDTQYF.

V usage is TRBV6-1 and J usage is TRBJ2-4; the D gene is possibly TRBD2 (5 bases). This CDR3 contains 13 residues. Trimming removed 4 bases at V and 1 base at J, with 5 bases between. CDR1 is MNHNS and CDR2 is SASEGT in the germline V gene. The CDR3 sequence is CASSGEAKNIQYF. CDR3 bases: TGTGCCAGCAGTGGGGAGGCCAAAAACATTCAGTACTTC.

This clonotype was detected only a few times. Here the CDR3 DNA reads TGTGCCAGTAGTATAACTGGCCTACTGAACACTGAAGCTTTCTTT. Protein sequence: CASSITGLLNTEAFF. This chain joins TRBV19 and TRBJ1-1, with D uncertain. V lost 2 bases, J lost 0 bases, and 10 bases lay in between. This CDR3 has 15 amino acids. The germline V gene has CDR1 LNHDA and CDR2 SQIVND (reference sequence).

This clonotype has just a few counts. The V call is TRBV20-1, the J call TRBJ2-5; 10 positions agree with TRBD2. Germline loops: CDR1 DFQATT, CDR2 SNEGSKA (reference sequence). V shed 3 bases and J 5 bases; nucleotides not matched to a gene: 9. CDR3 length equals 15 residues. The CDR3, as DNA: TGCAGTGCTAGCCCCAGCGGGAGGGCCGGGGAGACCCAGTACTTC. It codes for CSASPSGRAGETQYF.

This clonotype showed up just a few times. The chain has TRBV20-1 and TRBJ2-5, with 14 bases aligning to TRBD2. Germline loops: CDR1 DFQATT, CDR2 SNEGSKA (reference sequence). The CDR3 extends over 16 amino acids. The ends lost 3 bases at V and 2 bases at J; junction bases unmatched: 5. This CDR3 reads CSARGGLAGEQETQYF. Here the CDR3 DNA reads TGCAGTGCTAGGGGGGGACTAGCGGGGGAGCAAGAGACCCAGTACTTC.

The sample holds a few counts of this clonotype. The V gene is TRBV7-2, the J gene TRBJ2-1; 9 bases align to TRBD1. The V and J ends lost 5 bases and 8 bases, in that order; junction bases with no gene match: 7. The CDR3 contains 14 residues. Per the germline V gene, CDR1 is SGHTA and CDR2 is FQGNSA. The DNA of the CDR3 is TGTGCCAGCAGCGCCCGGGACAGGGAGGATGAGCAGTTCTTC. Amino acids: CASSARDREDEQFF.

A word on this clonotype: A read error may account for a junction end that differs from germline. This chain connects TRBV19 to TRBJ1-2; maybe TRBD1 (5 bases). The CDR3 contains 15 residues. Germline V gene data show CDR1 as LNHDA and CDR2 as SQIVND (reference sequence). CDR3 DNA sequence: TGTGCCAGTAGTGCGCAATCCGGGACGGCGAATGGCTACATCTTC. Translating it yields CASSAQSGTANGYIF.

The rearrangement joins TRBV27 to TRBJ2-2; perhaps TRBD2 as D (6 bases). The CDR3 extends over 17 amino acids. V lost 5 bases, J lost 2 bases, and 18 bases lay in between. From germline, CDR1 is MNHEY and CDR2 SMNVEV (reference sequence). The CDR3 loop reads CASSLTRGVINTGELFF. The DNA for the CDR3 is TGTGCCAGCAGTCTCACCCGCGGGGTTATTAACACCGGGGAGCTGTTTTTT.

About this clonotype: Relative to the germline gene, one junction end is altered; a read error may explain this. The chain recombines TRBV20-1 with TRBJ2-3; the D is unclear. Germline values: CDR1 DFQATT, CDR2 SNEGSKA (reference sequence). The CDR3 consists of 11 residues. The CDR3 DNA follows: TGCAGTGTACAGCGTTCGGTTGAATCGTCTTTT. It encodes CSVQRSVESSF.

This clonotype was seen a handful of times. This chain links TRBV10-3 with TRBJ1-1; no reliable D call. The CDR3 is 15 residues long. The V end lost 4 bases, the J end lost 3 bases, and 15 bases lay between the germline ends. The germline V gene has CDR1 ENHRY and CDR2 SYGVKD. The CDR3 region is CAISASRKADTEAFF. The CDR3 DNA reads TGTGCCATCAGTGCGTCACGGAAAGCGGACACTGAAGCTTTCTTT.

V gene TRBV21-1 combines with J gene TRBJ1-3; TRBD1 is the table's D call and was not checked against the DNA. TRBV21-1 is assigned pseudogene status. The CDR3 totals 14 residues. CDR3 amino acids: CASSNCSPRNTIYF. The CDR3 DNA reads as TGTGCCAGCAGCAACTGCAGCCCCCGCAACACCATATATTTT.

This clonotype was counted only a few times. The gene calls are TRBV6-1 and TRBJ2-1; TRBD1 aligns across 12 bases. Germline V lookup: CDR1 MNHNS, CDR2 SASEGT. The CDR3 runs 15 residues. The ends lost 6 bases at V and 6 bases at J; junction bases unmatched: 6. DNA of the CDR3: TGTGCCAGCAGAACCGGGACAGGGGGCCTCAATGAGCAGTTCTTC. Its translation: CASRTGTGGLNEQFF.

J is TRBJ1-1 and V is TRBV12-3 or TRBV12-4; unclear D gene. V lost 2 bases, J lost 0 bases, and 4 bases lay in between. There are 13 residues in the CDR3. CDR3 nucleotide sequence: TGTGCCAGCAGTTTATTGGTGAACACTGAAGCTTTCTTT. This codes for CASSLLVNTEAFF.

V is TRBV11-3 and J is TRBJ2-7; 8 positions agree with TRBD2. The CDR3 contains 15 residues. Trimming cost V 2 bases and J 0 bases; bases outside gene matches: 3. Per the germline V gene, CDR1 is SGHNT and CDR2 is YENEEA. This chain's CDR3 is CASSLRSGGSYEQYF. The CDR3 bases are TGTGCCAGCAGCTTACGGAGCGGGGGCTCCTACGAGCAGTACTTC.

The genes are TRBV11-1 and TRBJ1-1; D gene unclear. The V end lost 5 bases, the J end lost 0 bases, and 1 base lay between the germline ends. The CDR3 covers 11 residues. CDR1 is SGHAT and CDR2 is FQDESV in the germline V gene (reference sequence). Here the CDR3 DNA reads TGTGCCAGCAGCCTGAACACTGAAGCTTTCTTT. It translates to CASSLNTEAFF.

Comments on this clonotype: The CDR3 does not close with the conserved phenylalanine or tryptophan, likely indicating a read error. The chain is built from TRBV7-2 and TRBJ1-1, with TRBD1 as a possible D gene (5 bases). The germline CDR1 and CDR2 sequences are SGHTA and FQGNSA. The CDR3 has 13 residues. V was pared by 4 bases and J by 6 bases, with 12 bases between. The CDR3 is CASSSGGGAEAFS. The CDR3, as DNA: TGTGCCAGCAGCTCCGGGGGGGGAGCTGAAGCTTTCTCT.

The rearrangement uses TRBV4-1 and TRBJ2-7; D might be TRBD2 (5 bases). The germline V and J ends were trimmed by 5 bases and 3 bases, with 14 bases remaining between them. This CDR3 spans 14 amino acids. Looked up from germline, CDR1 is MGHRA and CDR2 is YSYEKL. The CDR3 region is CASSTYLGSYEQYF. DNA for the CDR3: TGCGCCAGCAGCACCTACTTAGGGAGCTACGAGCAGTACTTC.

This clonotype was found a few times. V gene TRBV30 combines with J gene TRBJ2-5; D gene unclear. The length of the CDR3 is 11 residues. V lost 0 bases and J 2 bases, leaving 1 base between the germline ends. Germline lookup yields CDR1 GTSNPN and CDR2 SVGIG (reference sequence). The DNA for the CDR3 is TGTGCCTGGAGTGTACAAGAGACCCAGTACTTC. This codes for CAWSVQETQYF.

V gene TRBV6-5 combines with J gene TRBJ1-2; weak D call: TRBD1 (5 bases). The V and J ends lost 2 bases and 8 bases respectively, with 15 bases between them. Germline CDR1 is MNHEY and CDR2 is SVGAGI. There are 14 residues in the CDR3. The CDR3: CASSYAGPVGGYTF. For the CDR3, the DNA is TGTGCCAGCAGTTACGCAGGGCCTGTGGGCGGCTACACCTTC.